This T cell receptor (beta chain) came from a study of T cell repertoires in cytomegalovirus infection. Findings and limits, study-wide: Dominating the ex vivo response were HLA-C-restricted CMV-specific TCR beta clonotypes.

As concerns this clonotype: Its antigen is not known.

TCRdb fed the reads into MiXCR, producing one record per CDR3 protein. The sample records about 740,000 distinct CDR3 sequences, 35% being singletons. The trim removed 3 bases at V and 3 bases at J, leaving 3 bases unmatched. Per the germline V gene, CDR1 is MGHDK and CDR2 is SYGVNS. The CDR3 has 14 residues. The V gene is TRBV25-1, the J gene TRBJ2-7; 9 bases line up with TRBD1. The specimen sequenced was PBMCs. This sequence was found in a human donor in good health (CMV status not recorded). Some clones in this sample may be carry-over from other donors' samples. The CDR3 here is CASSDTTGGYEQYF. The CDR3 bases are TGTGCCAGCAGTGACACGACAGGGGGCTACGAGCAGTACTTC.